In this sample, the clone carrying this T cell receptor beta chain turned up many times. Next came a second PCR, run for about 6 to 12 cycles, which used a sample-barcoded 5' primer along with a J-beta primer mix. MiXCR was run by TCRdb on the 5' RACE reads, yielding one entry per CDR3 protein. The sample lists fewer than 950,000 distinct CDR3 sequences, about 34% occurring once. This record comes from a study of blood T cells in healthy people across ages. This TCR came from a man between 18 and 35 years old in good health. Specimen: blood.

The CDR3 reads CASSFRLAGPQETQYF. The CDR3 coding sequence is TGTGCCAGCAGTTTTAGACTAGCGGGGCCACAAGAGACCCAGTACTTC. The chain uses TRBV12-3 or TRBV12-4 and TRBJ2-5; 11 bases are a match to TRBD2. There are 16 residues in the CDR3. With 3 bases clipped from V and 2 bases from J, the junction kept 5 bases outside the gene matches.